Listed here is a single TCR beta chain. Its specificity is not known. This sample stems from a study of vaccination and CD4 T cells after COVID-19. As for the study in general: Six male and four female convalescents took part, two of them Hispanic.

An Oncomine TCR Beta short-read assay was used to sequence the DNA from cultured CD4+ T cells. A single record per CDR3 protein comes from TCRdb applying MiXCR to the PCR reads. Among roughly 6,800 distinct CDR3 sequences listed, about 30% were seen once. Trimming pared 5 bases from V and 2 bases from J, leaving 9 bases between. Germline CDR1 is SEHNR and CDR2 is FQNEAQ (reference sequence). CDR3 length: 13 amino acids. The treatment here: 10-day PBMC culture with coronavirus spike peptide pools or control peptides (ViraFEST assay). The collection of CD4+ T cells from the unexposed donor took place before the COVID-19 pandemic (2011-2018). For ViraFEST, peptide pools expanded antigen-specific T cells, after which the TCRs were sequenced. Cultures got half-medium changes with IL-2 on days 3 and 7.

The J gene is TRBJ1-1, the V gene TRBV7-9; D remains unclear. This TCR was recovered from a human donor in good health. The specimen sequenced was CD4+ T cells from blood, cultured in vitro. The CDR3 here is CASSATINTEAFF. The CDR3 DNA reads TGTGCCAGCAGCGCGACCATTAACACTGAAGCTTTCTTT.